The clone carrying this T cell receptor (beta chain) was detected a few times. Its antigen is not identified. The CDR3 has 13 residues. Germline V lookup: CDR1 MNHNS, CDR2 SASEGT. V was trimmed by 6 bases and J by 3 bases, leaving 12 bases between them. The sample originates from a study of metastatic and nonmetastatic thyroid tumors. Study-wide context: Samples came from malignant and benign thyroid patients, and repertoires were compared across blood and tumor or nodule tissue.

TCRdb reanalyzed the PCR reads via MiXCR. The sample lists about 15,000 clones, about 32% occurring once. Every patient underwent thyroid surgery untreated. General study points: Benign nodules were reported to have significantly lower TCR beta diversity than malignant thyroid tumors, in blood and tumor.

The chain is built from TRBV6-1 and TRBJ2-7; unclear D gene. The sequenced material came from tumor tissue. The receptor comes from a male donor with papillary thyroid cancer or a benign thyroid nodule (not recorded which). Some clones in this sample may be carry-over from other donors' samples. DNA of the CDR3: TGTGCCAGCAGGTTCGACACTTACTACGAGCAGTACTTC. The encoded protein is CASRFDTYYEQYF.